The following is a T cell receptor (beta chain) sequence with its context. This clonotype was seen a handful of times. Its target antigen remains unknown. Qualities for individual bases were not recorded, and no much larger clone is one base off. The data derive from a study of identical twins (dated by TCRdb to 2016 to 2017). Regarding the study in general: To test whether fetal clonotypes persist, the study used deep sequencing on TCR alpha and beta repertoires from monozygotic twins, unrelated adults of various ages, and cord blood. To rule out contamination, replicate twin experiments were performed at different times with different library preparation protocols.

Library construction relied on 5' RACE. The sequencing machine was an Illumina HiSeq 2000. A universal primer binding site was introduced by template switching, and a unique molecular identifier was present in the final cDNA, enabling accurate counting of TCR cDNA molecules. Specific primers in the conserved constant-segment region were used to synthesize first-strand cDNA for the TCR alpha and beta chains. To control for contamination, every cDNA library was double barcoded, receiving both a SMART-Mk sample barcode and Illumina barcodes. TruSeq adapter sequences, together with Illumina sample barcodes, were added in two successive PCR steps. Sequencing of the TCR alpha and beta cDNA libraries was done on the Illumina HiSeq platform using custom primers. As for how the authors treated the data: Raw reads were processed with MiGEC to extract unique molecular identifiers, and MiXCR was used to determine CDR3 positions. Recombination models were inferred per individual with the repgenHMM and IGoR tools using an EM algorithm. Shared clonotype analysis was performed with the tcR package in R, normalizing sharing by the product of cloneset sizes. Out-of-frame nonproductive sequences were analyzed to study raw recombination free of thymic and clonal selection effects. TCRdb took the public reads, trimmed them with fastp at Q25, ran MiXCR for clone calling and kept in-frame beta chains. One record per CDR3 amino acid sequence lists the most common genes and DNA. The V and J calls shown here were made by TCRdb, not taken from the authors' results. This sample comprises 240,000 or so distinct CDR3 sequences, around 6.6% of them detected only once. The ten largest clones add up to roughly 3.7% of the sample.

Relative to germline, V is missing 5 bases and J is missing 3 bases, with 4 bases of the junction outside any gene match. CDR1 LNHDA and CDR2 SQIVND were looked up in the germline V gene (reference sequence). The CDR3, cysteine through phenylalanine, is 14 amino acids long. The DNA shown is the 42-base CDR3, in frame from base 1. Every donor in the study was a healthy Caucasian. The twin cohort consisted of three pairs of female monozygotic twins, all aged about 18 to 30 years. Miltenyi CD45RO+ enrichment and human naive T-cell isolation kits were used to isolate memory (CD45RO+) and naive T cells from PBMC. On the study overall, not on this receptor specifically: Abundant cord blood beta clonotypes had fewer insertions, young adult naive repertoires showed a similar but weaker trend, and memory repertoires showed no such trend. Zero-insertion analyses could be partly confounded by invariant T cells such as MAIT and iNKT, although diverse VJ usage argued against such confounding for most clonotypes. Conclusions relied on cross-sectional statistical analysis, since the same donors could not be followed over many years. Compared with coincidental sharing between unrelated individuals, out-of-frame TCR alpha sequences shared between twins showed an excess of sequences with low generation probability. Recombination models systematically underestimated out-of-frame TCR alpha sharing in monozygotic twins but agreed with sharing between unrelated individuals. Excess twin sharing in beta out-of-frame sequences was weaker because fewer shared sequences lowered the signal-to-noise ratio.

The same specimen was also included in a second study, on yellow fever vaccine responses in identical twins. As noted in the second study: According to the authors, in identical twins the way T cells responded to vaccination appeared partly convergent and partly personalized. In the study, vaccine-responding T cell clones were precisely tracked in identical twins.

The receptor was isolated from a woman between 18 and 29 years old in good health. Sequences were obtained from memory (CD45RO+) T cells sorted from blood. The cell subset or site label for this specimen denotes: CD45RO+ enriched T cells. This sequence uses TRBV19 and TRBJ2-7; 10 central nucleotides agree with TRBD1. The nucleotide sequence is given as TGTGCCAGTAGTGACCGGGACAGGGGCTACGAGCAGTACTTC. Translated, this gives CASSDRDRGYEQYF.